One sample yielded the 3 T cell receptor beta chains listed below, sequenced in a study of read filtering for tumor transcriptome and immune sequencing. From roughly 390 ng of RNA, a library with molecular barcoded alpha/delta and beta/gamma adaptors was made. One entry per CDR3 protein, called by TCRdb with MiXCR from the reads. The sample has more than 45,000 distinct CDR3 sequences, 10% to 15% seen once; the top ten hold 16%. The source material was a population of CD138-negative cells sorted from bone marrow. The origin of the receptors is a donor aged 40 or older with multiple myeloma.

The V gene is TRBV19, the J gene TRBJ1-3; D might be TRBD1 (5 bases). CDR3 size: 14 residues. V lost 7 bases to trimming and J lost 0 bases, with 10 bases between them. From germline, CDR1 is LNHDA and CDR2 SQIVND (reference sequence). This CDR3 is CASNTDNSGNTIYF. CDR3 nucleotides: TGTGCCAGTAACACGGACAACTCTGGAAACACCATATATTTT.

With respect to this clonotype: The germline gene is not matched at one end of the junction; a read error may be the cause. The V and J genes are TRBV15 and TRBJ2-7; unclear D gene. Germline CDR1 reads LNHNV; CDR2 reads YYDKDF (reference sequence). The CDR3 length is 14 residues. This CDR3 reads CASSPTPDPYEQCF. CDR3 nucleotide sequence: TGTGCCTCCAGCCCGACCCCGGACCCCTACGAGCAGTGCTTC.

This clonotype was recorded at least ten times. This chain links TRBV12-3 or TRBV12-4 with TRBJ1-4; the D gene is possibly TRBD1 (6 bases). The CDR3 extends over 13 amino acids. Trimming removed 6 bases from V and 5 bases from J, with 10 bases in between. For the CDR3, the DNA is TGTGCCAGCAGCCGCGGACAGAATGAAAAACTGTTTTTT. It encodes CASSRGQNEKLFF.